This entry features one TCR beta chain sequence. The data were obtained in a study of blood T cell repertoires in COVID-19. In the study overall: Collection of acute and convalescent COVID-19 samples took place in the United States, Italy and Spain.

Data came from immunoSEQ multiplex PCR; TCRdb stores just in-frame clones and leaves some out. The sample lists 140,000 to 150,000 clones; 70% to 90% were seen once. The V and J ends lost 3 bases and 2 bases respectively, with 10 bases between them. The CDR3 is 14 amino acids. Per germline, CDR1 SNHLY and CDR2 FYNNEI. The sample was peripheral blood. This TCR was sampled from a woman aged 55-69 years with COVID-19, enrolled during active disease. The chain is built from TRBV2 and TRBJ1-2; D is ambiguous. CDR3 nucleotides: TGTGCCAGCAGTGATGGGCAGCACAACTATGGCTACACCTTC. This encodes CASSDGQHNYGYTF.